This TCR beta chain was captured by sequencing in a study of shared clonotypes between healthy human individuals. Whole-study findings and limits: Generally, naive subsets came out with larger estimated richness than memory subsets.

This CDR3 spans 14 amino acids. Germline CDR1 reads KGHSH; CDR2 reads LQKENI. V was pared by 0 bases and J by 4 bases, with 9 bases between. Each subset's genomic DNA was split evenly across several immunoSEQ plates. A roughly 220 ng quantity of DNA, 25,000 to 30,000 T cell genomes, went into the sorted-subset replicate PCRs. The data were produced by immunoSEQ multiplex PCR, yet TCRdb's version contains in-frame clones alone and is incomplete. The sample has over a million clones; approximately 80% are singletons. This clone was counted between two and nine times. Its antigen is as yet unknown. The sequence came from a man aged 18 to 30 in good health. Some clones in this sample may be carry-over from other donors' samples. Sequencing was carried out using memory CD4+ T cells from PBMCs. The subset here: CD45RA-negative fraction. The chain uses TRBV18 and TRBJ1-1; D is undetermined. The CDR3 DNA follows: TGTGCCAGCTCACCACCGATTGCGATCACTGAAGCTTTCTTT. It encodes CASSPPIAITEAFF.